This T cell receptor beta chain was retrieved from a study of vaccination effects on CD4 cells after COVID-19. Germline lookup yields CDR1 ENHRY and CDR2 SYGVKD. Trimming shortened V by 3 bases and J by 3 bases, and 18 bases separated the two germline ends. This CDR3 has 17 amino acids. Notes on this clone: Its cognate antigen is unknown.

Peptide-pool stimulation followed by sequencing identified expanded antigen-specific CD4+ clonotypes in the ViraFEST assay. With about 9 days of culture completed, CD4+ T cells were isolated. The method was immunoSEQ multiplex PCR; TCRdb's version includes in-frame clones alone and lacks a portion of them. The sample lists about 61,000 clones, 81% seen once, with roughly 2.4% in the top ten. This receptor was obtained from a human donor who received a COVID-19 vaccine. Sequencing was performed on CD4+ T cells from PBMCs cultured with HCoV-229E spike peptides, taken before COVID-19 vaccination. The chain joins TRBV10-3 to TRBJ1-5; D may be TRBD1 (6 bases). CDR3 nucleotide sequence: TGTGCCATCAGTGACTCTCCGGGGAGGGGGTACAATCAGCCCCAGCATTTT. Its protein product is CAISDSPGRGYNQPQHF.